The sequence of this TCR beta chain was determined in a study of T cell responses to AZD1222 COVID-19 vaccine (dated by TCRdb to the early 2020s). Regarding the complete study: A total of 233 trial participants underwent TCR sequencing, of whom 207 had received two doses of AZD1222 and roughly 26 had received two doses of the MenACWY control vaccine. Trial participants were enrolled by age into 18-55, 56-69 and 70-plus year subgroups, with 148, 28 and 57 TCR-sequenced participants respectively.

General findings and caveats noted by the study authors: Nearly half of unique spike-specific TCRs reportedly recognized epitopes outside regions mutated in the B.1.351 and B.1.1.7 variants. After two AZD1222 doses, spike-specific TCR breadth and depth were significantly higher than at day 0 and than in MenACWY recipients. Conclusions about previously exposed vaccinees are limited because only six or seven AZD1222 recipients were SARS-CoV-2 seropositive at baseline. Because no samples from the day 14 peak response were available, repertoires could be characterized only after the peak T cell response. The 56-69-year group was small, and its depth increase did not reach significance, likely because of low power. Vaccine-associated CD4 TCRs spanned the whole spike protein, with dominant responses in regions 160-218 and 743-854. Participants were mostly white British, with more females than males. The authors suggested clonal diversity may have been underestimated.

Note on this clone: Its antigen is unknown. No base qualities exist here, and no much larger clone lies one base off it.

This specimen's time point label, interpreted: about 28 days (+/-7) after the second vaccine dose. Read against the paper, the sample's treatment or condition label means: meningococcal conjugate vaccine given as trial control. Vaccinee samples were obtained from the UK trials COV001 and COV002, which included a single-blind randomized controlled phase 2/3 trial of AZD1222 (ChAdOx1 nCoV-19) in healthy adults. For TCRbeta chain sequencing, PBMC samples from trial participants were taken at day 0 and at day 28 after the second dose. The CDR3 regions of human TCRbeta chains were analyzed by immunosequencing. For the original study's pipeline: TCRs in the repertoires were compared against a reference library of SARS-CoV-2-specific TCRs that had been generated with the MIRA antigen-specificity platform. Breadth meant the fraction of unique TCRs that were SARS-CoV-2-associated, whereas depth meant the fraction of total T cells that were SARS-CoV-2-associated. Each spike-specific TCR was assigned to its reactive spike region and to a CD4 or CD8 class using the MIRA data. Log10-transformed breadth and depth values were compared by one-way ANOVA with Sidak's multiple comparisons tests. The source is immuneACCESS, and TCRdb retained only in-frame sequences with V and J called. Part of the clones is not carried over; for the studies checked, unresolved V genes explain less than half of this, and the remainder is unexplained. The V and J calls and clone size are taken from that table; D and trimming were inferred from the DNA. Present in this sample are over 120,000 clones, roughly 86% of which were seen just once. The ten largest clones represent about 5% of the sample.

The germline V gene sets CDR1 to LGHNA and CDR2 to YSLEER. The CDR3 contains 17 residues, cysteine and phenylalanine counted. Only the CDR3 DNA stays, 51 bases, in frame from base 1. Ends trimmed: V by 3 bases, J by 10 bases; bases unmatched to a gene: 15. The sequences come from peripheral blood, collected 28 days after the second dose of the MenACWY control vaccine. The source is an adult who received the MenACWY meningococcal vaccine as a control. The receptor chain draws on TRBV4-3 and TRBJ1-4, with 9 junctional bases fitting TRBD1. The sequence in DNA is TGCGCCAGCAGCCAGACGAGCTTACCGGGACAGGGAAGAAAACTGTTTTTT. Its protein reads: CASSQTSLPGQGRKLFF.